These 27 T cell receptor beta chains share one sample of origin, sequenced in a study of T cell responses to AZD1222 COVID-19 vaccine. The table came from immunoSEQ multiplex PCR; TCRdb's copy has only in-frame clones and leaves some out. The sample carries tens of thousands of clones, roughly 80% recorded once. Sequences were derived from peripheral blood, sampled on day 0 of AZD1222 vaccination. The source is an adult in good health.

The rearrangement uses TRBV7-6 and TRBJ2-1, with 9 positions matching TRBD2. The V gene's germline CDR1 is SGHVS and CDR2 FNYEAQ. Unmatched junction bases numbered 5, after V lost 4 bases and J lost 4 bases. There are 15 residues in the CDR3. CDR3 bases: TGTGCCAGCAGCTCCCTTAGCGGGGGATACAATGAGCAGTTCTTC. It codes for CASSSLSGGYNEQFF.

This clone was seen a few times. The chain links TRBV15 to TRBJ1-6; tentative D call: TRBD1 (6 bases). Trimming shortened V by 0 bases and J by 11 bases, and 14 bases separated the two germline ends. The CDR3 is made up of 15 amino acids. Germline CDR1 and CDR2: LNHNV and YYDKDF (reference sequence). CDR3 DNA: TGTGCCACCAGCAGAGACAGGGGCCAGGGGACACCCCTCCACTTT. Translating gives CATSRDRGQGTPLHF.

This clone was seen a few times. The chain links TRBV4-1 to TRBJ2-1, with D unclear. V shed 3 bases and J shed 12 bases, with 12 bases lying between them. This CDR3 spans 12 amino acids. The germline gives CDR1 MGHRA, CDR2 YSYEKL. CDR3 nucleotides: TGCGCCAGCAGCCACGTTAATCTCGGGCAGTTCTTC. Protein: CASSHVNLGQFF.

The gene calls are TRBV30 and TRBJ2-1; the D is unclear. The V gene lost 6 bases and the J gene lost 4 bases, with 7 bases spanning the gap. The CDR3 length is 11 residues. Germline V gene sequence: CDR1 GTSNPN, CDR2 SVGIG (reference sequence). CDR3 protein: CACSLYNEQFF. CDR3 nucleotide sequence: TGTGCCTGCTCTTTGTACAATGAGCAGTTCTTC. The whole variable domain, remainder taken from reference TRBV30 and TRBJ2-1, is SQTIHQWPATLVQPVGSPLSLECTVEGTSNPNLYWYRQAAGRGLQLLFYSVGIGQISSEVPQNLSASRPQDRQFILSSKKLLLSDSGFYLCACSLYNEQFFGPGTRLTVL.

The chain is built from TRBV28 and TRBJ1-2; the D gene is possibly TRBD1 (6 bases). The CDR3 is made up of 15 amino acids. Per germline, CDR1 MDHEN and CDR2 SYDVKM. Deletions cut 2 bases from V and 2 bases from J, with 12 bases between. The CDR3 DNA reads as TGTGCCAGCAGTTTAGGAGGGACATTGAACTATGGCTACACCTTC. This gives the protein CASSLGGTLNYGYTF.

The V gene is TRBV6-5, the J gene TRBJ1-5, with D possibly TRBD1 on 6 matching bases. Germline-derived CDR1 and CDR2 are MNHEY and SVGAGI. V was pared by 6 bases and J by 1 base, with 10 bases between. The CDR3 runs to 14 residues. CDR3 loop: CASRDTGSNQPQHF. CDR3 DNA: TGTGCCAGCAGAGACACAGGGAGCAATCAGCCCCAGCATTTT.

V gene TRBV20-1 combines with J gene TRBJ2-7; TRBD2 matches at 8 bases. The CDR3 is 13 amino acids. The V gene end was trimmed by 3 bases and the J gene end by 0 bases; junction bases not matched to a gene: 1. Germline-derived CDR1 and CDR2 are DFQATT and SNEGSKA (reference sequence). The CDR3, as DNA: TGCAGTGCTAGTAGCGGGATCTCCTACGAGCAGTACTTC. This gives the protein CSASSGISYEQYF.

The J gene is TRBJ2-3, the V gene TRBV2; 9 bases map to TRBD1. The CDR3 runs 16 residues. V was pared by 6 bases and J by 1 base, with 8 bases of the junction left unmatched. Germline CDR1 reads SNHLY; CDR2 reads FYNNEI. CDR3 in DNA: TGTGCCAGCAGGAAACAGGGGGCTTGGGGCACAGATACGCAGTATTTT. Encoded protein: CASRKQGAWGTDTQYF.

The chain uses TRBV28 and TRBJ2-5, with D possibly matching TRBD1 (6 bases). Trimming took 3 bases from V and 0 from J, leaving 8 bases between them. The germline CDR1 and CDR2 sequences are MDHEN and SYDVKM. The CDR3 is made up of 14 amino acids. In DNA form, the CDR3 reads TGTGCCAGCAGTTTCGGGACACACCAAGAGACCCAGTACTTC. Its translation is CASSFGTHQETQYF.

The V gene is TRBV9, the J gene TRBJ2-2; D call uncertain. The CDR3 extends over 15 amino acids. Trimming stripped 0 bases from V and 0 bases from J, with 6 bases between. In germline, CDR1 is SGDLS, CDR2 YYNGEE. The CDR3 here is CASSVEPTNTGELFF. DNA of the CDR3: TGTGCCAGCAGCGTAGAACCGACGAACACCGGGGAGCTGTTTTTT.

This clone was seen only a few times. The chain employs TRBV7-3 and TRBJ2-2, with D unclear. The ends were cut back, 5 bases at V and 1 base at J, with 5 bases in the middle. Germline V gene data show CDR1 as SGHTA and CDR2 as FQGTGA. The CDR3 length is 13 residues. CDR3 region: CASSRQNTGELFF. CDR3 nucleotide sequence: TGTGCCAGCAGCCGGCAGAACACCGGGGAGCTGTTTTTT.

The CDR3 region has the DNA TGTGCCAGCAGTTTTGGAGGGGGTATAGCCAAAAACATTCAGTACTTC. It codes for CASSFGGGIAKNIQYF. V gene TRBV6-5 combines with J gene TRBJ2-4; D is tentatively TRBD1 or TRBD2 (6 bases each). Germline V lookup: CDR1 MNHEY, CDR2 SVGAGI. CDR3 length: 16 residues. Trimming left V 4 bases short and J 0 bases short, with 13 bases between.

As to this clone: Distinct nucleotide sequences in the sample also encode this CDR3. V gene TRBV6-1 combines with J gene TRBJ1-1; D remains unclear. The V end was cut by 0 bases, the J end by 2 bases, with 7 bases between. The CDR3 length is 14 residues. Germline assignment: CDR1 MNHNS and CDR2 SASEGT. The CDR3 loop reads CASSEARLNTEAFF. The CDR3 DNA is TGTGCCAGCAGTGAAGCGCGACTTAACACTGAAGCTTTCTTT.

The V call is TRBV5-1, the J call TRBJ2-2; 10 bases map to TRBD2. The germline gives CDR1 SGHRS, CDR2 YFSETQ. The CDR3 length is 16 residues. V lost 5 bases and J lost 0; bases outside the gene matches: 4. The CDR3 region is CASSTGLASNTGELFF. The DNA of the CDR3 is TGCGCCAGCAGTACGGGACTAGCGTCGAACACCGGGGAGCTGTTTTTT. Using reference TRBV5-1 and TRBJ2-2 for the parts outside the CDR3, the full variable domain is KAGVTQTPRYLIKTRGQQVTLSCSPISGHRSVSWYQQTPGQGLQFLFEYFSETQRNKGNFPGRFSGRQFSNSRSEMNVSTLELGDSALYLCASSTGLASNTGELFFGEGSRLTVL.

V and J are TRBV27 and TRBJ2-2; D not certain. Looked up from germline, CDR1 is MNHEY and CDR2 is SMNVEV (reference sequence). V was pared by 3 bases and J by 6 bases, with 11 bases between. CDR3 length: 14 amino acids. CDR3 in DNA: TGTGCCAGCAGTTTGTCTTTCAATGCCGGGGAGCTGTTTTTT. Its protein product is CASSLSFNAGELFF.

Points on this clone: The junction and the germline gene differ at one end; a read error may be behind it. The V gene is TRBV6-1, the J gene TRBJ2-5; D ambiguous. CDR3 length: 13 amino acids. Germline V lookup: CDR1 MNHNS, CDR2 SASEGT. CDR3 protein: CASSEAGSGTQYF. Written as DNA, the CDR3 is TGTGCCAGCAGCGAAGCCGGGTCGGGGACCCAGTACTTC.

The CDR3 sequence: CASSWDIGYGYTF. The DNA of the CDR3 is TGTGCCAGCAGCTGGGACATCGGCTATGGCTACACCTTC. The rearrangement uses TRBV7-9 and TRBJ1-2; maybe TRBD1 (6 bases). The germline CDR1 and CDR2 sequences are SEHNR and FQNEAQ (reference sequence). V was shortened by 4 bases and J by 4 bases, with 10 bases between the two germline ends. The CDR3 has 13 residues. The entire variable domain, with the rest obtained from reference TRBV7-9 and TRBJ1-2, is as follows: DTGVSQNPRHKITKRGQNVTFRCDPISEHNRLYWYRQTLGQGPEFLTYFQNEAQLEKSRLLSDRFSAERPKGSFSTLEIQRTEQGDSAMYLCASSWDIGYGYTFGSGTRLTVV.

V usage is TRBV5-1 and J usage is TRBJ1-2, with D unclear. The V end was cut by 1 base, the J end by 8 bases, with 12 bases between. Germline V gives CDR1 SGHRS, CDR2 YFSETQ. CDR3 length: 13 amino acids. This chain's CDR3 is CASSLSTSRGYTF. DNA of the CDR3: TGCGCCAGCAGCTTGTCGACGTCTCGAGGCTACACCTTC.

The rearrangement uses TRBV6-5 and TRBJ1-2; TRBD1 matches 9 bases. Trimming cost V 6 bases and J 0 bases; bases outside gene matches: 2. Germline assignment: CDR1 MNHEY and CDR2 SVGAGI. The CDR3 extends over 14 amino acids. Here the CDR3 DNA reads TGTGCCAGCAGGGGACAGGGCGCTAACTATGGCTACACCTTC. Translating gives CASRGQGANYGYTF.

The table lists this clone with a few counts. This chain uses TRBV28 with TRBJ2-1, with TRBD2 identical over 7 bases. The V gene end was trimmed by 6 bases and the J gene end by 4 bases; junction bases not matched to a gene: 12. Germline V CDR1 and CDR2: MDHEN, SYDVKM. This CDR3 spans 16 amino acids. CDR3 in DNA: TGTGCCAGCAGCCTCGAGGGCGGGGGAAATTACAATGAGCAGTTCTTC. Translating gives CASSLEGGGNYNEQFF.

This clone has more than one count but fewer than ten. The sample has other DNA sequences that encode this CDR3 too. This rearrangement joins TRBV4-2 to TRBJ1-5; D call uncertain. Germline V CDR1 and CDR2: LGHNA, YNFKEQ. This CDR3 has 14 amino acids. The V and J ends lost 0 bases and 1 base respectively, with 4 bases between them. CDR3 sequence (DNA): TGTGCCAGCAGCCAAGATGGCAGCAATCAGCCCCAGCATTTT. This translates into CASSQDGSNQPQHF.

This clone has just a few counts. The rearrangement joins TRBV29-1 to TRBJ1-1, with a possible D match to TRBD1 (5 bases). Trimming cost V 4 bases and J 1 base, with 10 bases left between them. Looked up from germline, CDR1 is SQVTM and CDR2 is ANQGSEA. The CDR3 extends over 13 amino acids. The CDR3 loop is CSVGLGGNTEAFF. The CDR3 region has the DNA TGCAGCGTTGGGTTGGGGGGGAACACTGAAGCTTTCTTT.

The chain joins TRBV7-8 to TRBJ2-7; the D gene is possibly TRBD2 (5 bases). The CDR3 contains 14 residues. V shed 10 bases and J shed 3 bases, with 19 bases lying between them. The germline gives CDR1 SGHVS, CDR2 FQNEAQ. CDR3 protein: CATSLGESGYEQYF. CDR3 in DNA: TGTGCCACTTCACTCGGGGAGAGCGGCTACGAGCAGTACTTC.

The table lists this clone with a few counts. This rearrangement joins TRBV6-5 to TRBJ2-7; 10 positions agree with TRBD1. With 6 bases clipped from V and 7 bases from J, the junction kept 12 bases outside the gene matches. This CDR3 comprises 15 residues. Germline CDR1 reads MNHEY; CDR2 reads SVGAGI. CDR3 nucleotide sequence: TGTGCCAGCAGCGCAAAATCGGACAGGGGGAGTGAGCAGTACGTC. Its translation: CASSAKSDRGSEQYV.

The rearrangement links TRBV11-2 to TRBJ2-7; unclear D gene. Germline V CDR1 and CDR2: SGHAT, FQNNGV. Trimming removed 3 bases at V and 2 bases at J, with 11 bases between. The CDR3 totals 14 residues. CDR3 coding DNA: TGTGCCAGCAGCTTCGGCCCTAGGGCCTACGAGCAGTACGTC. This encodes CASSFGPRAYEQYV.

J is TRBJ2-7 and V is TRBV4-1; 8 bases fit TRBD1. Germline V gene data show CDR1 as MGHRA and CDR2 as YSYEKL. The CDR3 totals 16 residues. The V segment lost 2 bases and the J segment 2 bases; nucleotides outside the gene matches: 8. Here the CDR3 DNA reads TGCGCCAGCAGCCAATCTGACAGGGGACCTACCTACGAGCAGTACTTC. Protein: CASSQSDRGPTYEQYF.

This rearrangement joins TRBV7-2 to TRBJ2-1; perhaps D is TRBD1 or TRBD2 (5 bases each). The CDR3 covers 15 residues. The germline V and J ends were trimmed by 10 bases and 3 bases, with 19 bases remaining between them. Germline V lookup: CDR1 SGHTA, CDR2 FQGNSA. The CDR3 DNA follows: TGTGCCACCGCCCGAACGGGACCCATCTACAATGAGCAGTTCTTC. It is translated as CATARTGPIYNEQFF.